This T cell receptor beta chain stems from a study of T cell repertoires in cytomegalovirus infection. Notes on the study in general: Summed frequency of public TCR beta families distinguished CMV carriers with the relevant HLA.

This clonotype has at least ten counts. Antigen unknown. TCRdb called the reads again in MiXCR, with one record for every CDR3 protein. The sample has about 140,000 distinct CDR3 sequences, approximately 5.9% seen once; the top ten hold 15% to 20%. The CDR3 covers 16 residues. V shed 3 bases, J shed 6 bases, and the junction held 14 bases outside the gene matches. Per germline, CDR1 DFQATT and CDR2 SNEGSKA (reference sequence). The chain uses TRBV20-1 and TRBJ2-3; 8 bases are shared with TRBD2. Specimen: PBMCs. The clonotype originates from a human donor in good health (CMV status not recorded). Some clones in this sample may be carry-over from other donors' samples. CDR3 sequence reads: CSASTPGLASADTQYF. The CDR3 DNA sequence: TGCAGTGCTAGCACCCCCGGACTAGCCTCAGCCGATACGCAGTATTTT.